The rows below give T cell receptor beta chains drawn from one sample of a study of T cells after yellow fever vaccination. TCRdb passed the 5' RACE reads through MiXCR, listing each CDR3 protein once. The sample contains about 400,000 distinct CDR3 sequences, 6% to 8% of which appear only once. The source material was PBMCs, sampled 5 days after the yellow fever booster vaccination. These receptors originate from a man aged 25-45 years who received the YFV17D yellow fever vaccine. CDR3s include the opening cysteine and the closing phenylalanine or tryptophan. D genes are given only for firm matches. Clone size is shown for a subset of rows, as once, few, many or a class of expanded clone.

-	TRBJ2-2	TRBV5-6	TRBD1	TGTGCCAGCAGTATGCCGGGACAGGGGGTATCGGCGAACACCGGGGAGCTGTTTTTT	CASSMPGQGVSANTGELFF
-	TRBJ2-7	TRBV13	TRBD2	TGTGCCAGCAGCTCATCCCCCTCCCGGCTAGCGGGAGTGGGTCCGGAGCAGTACTTC	CASSSSPSRLAGVGPEQYF
-	TRBJ2-1	TRBV25-1	TRBD1	TGTGCCAGCAGTGAGCCTGACAGGGTAGAAAATGAGCAGTTCTTC	CASSEPDRVENEQFF
many	TRBJ1-4	TRBV29-1	-	TGCAGCGTTGGGACCTCCGGGGGAGGTGAAAAACTGTTTTTT	CSVGTSGGGEKLFF
few	TRBJ2-5	TRBV12-3/TRBV12-4	-	TGTGCCAGCTTAGCGGAAGAGACCCAGTACTTC	CASLAEETQYF
-	TRBJ2-7	TRBV29-1	-	TGCAGCGTTGGAGAGATTTACGAGCAGTACTTC	CSVGEIYEQYF
-	TRBJ2-5	TRBV9	TRBD2	TGTGCCAGCAGCGGACTAGCGGAAGAGACCCAGTACTTC	CASSGLAEETQYF
many	TRBJ1-6	TRBV7-8	-	TGTGCCAGCAGCCCACGGGGGAGGGGGGCAAATTCACCCCTCCACTTT	CASSPRGRGANSPLHF
few	TRBJ1-3	TRBV10-3	-	TGTGCCATCAGTGACCAGGGGCTTACTGGAAACACCATATATTTT	CAISDQGLTGNTIYF
-	TRBJ2-1	TRBV24-1	TRBD1	TGTGCCACCAGTGATGAAGGGACAGAGAGCAATGAGCAGTTCTTC	CATSDEGTESNEQFF
few	TRBJ2-5	TRBV13	TRBD1	TGTGCCAGCAGCACCCGGGACAGGGGAGCCGAGACCCAGTACTTC	CASSTRDRGAETQYF
many	TRBJ1-2	TRBV4-1	-	TGCGCCAGCAGCCAAGCCCCTACAGCGGGAAATGGCTACACCTTC	CASSQAPTAGNGYTF
-	TRBJ2-5	TRBV20-1	-	TGCAGTGCTGTACGAACAGGGAAAGAGACCCAGTACTTC	CSAVRTGKETQYF
-	TRBJ2-2	TRBV7-8	TRBD2	TGTGCCAGCAGCTTAGCTACCGGGGGGAGCAACACCGGGGAGCTGTTTTTT	CASSLATGGSNTGELFF
-	TRBJ2-5	TRBV19	TRBD2	TGTGCCAGTAGGAGCGGGGGTGTGGAGACCCAGTACTTC	CASRSGGVETQYF
many	TRBJ1-1	TRBV12-3/TRBV12-4	-	TGTGCCAGCAGACCCGACGGGAGGGGCACTGAAGCTTTCTTT	CASRPDGRGTEAFF
few	TRBJ2-2	TRBV2	-	TGTGCCAGCTTGGAGGCGGGGGAGCTGTTTTTT	CASLEAGELFF
many	TRBJ1-3	TRBV20-1	-	TGCAGTGCCATTGACTGGACCCCTGGAAACACCATATATTTT	CSAIDWTPGNTIYF
many	TRBJ2-7	TRBV13	-	TGTGCCAGCAGCCACCGGCGGGCTACCTACGAGCAGTACTTC	CASSHRRATYEQYF
many	TRBJ2-3	TRBV28	TRBD2	TGTGCCAGCAGTTACCATTACAACGAAGCGGGAGGGCACCAGTATTTT	CASSYHYNEAGGHQYF
few	TRBJ1-4	TRBV20-1	-	TGCAGTGCCCCGGGCCCTGGGACTGTGAAACTGTTTTTT	CSAPGPGTVKLFF
-	TRBJ2-1	TRBV11-2	-	TGTGCCAGCAGCTTTCGCGGGATGAGCAATGAGCAGTTCTTC	CASSFRGMSNEQFF
many	TRBJ2-7	TRBV7-9	TRBD1	TGTGCCAGCAGCTTAGGACAGGGACACGAGCAGTACTTC	CASSLGQGHEQYF
many	TRBJ2-1	TRBV12-3/TRBV12-4	TRBD2	TGTGCCAGCCTTGGACTAGCGGGAGATAATGAGCAGTTCTTC	CASLGLAGDNEQFF
few	TRBJ2-5	TRBV9	TRBD2	TGTGCCAGCAGCCCAGCGTGGGGCGGGAGGGAGACCCAGTACTTC	CASSPAWGGRETQYF
many	TRBJ2-3	TRBV7-3	-	TGTGCCAGCAGCTTACAGGGGACAGATACGCAGTATTTT	CASSLQGTDTQYF
-	TRBJ2-1	TRBV15	TRBD2	TGTGCCACCAGCAGAGAACTAGCGGGAGTTAACAATGAGCAGTTCTTC	CATSRELAGVNNEQFF
-	TRBJ2-6	TRBV3-1	-	TGTGCCAGCAGCCAGGGGGTCTTTGGGGCCAACGTCCTGACTTTC	CASSQGVFGANVLTF
many	TRBJ2-3	TRBV7-2	TRBD2	TGTGCCAGCAGCTTACTAGCGGGAGACACAGATACGCAGTATTTT	CASSLLAGDTDTQYF
many	TRBJ2-3	TRBV5-1	-	TGCGCCAGCAGCTACGACAGATACACAGATACGCAGTATTTT	CASSYDRYTDTQYF
few	TRBJ2-1	TRBV30	TRBD1	TGTGCCTGGATGACACAGGGGGCTCCGGCGGAGTTCTTC	CAWMTQGAPAEFF
few	TRBJ2-3	TRBV5-6	-	TGTGCCAGCAACCTACTAGTCACAGATACGCAGTATTTT	CASNLLVTDTQYF
-	TRBJ2-7	TRBV19	-	TGTGCCAGTAGAGACTGGGACACTCCCTACAAGCAGTACTTC	CASRDWDTPYKQYF
few	TRBJ2-4	TRBV12-3/TRBV12-4	TRBD2	TGTGCCAGCAGTTCCCGCGGAGGGAGGGATCTCCTAGCCAAAAACATTCAGTACTTC	CASSSRGGRDLLAKNIQYF
-	TRBJ2-6	TRBV7-2	-	TGTGCCAGCAGCTTCGGGGGGCATACTGGGGCCAACGTCCTGACTTTC	CASSFGGHTGANVLTF
many	TRBJ2-1	TRBV9	-	TGTGCCAGCAGCGAGGGTGCCGGGCTGGGGTATGAGCAGTTCTTC	CASSEGAGLGYEQFF
many	TRBJ2-7	TRBV3-1	-	TGTGCCAGCAGCCGCCCGGGGCCCTACGAGCAGTACTTC	CASSRPGPYEQYF
few	TRBJ1-1	TRBV30	-	TGTGCCTGGAGTTCAGGGGTCACTGAAGCTTTCTTT	CAWSSGVTEAFF
-	TRBJ2-7	TRBV30	TRBD2	TGTGCCTGGAGTAATTGGGGGGGAGGCGTAGCGATGGAGACCCACGAGCAGTACTTC	CAWSNWGGGVAMETHEQYF
-	TRBJ2-3	TRBV5-1	-	TGCGCCAGCAGCGGGAGAATTATCGCAGATACGCAGTATTTT	CASSGRIIADTQYF
-	TRBJ2-3	TRBV10-1	-	TGCGCCAGCAGTGGCCCGGCTAGCACATATACGCAGTATTTT	CASSGPASTYTQYF
few	TRBJ2-1	TRBV5-4	-	TGTGCCAGCAGCTTGAGGGCTAGCGTAACCTACAATGAGCAGTTCTTC	CASSLRASVTYNEQFF
-	TRBJ2-7	TRBV5-1	-	TGCGCCAGCAGCTCGACACGGTATAGCTCCTACGAGCAGTACTTC	CASSSTRYSSYEQYF
few	TRBJ2-3	TRBV20-1	-	TGCAGTGCTAGAGGAGGCAGGGTTCGCCCAGATACGCAGTATTTT	CSARGGRVRPDTQYF
few	TRBJ2-1	TRBV6-1	TRBD2	TGTGCCAGCAGTGCTCCCGCCGGGACTAGCGGTAGTGAGCAGTTCTTC	CASSAPAGTSGSEQFF
many	TRBJ2-3	TRBV7-2	TRBD1	TGTGCCAGCAGCTTGGGGACAGCTAGCACAGATACGCAGTATTTT	CASSLGTASTDTQYF
many	TRBJ2-1	TRBV12-3/TRBV12-4	-	TGTGCTTGCGTAGTCGGCGGTACCAATGAGCAGTTCTTC	CACVVGGTNEQFF
once	TRBJ2-1	TRBV28	TRBD2	TGTGCCAGCAGTAGTAGCGGGAGGGGCGATGAGCAGTTCTTC	CASSSSGRGDEQFF
many	TRBJ1-5	TRBV12-3/TRBV12-4	-	TGTGCCAGCACCGCACAGGGAGACAGCAATCAGCCCCAGCATTTT	CASTAQGDSNQPQHF
many	TRBJ1-5	TRBV20-1	-	TGCAGTGCTCAATCAGGGAGCAATCAGCCCCAGCATTTT	CSAQSGSNQPQHF
-	TRBJ2-1	TRBV5-1	TRBD2	TGCGCCAGCAGTTCTATCCGGACTAGCGGGAGAACCGATGAGCAGTTCTTC	CASSSIRTSGRTDEQFF
-	TRBJ2-7	TRBV20-1	-	TGCAGTGCTAGGGGCGGGGACATTCCATACGAGCAGTACTTC	CSARGGDIPYEQYF
-	TRBJ2-6	TRBV19	-	TGTGCCAGTAGTAAAATCCCTGGGGCCAACGTCCTGACTTTC	CASSKIPGANVLTF
-	TRBJ1-1	TRBV5-1	TRBD1	TGCGCCAGCAGTCGGGACAGGGTCACTGAAGCTTTCTTT	CASSRDRVTEAFF
few	TRBJ1-2	TRBV7-2	-	TGTGCCAGCAGCCTACTTCGGAACTATGGCTACACCTTC	CASSLLRNYGYTF
many	TRBJ2-7	TRBV7-2	-	TGTGCCAGCAGCGCATACTACGAGCAGTACTTC	CASSAYYEQYF
-	TRBJ2-6	TRBV7-2	-	TGTGCCAGCGCTACAGATCCTGGGGCCAACGTCCTGACTTTC	CASATDPGANVLTF